The 23 T cell receptor beta chains below all came from one sample that was sequenced in a study of blood T cell repertoires in COVID-19. Clones were sequenced by immunoSEQ multiplex PCR, and TCRdb holds only the in-frame ones, with some missing. The sample carries about half a million clones, approximately 85% recorded once. The sample comprised peripheral blood. These receptors all come from a human donor in a cohort sampled during active COVID-19.

This chain joins TRBV7-7 and TRBJ2-3, with 9 positions matching TRBD2. CDR3 length equals 20 residues. Losses at the gene ends were 10 bases for V and 3 bases for J; bases not matched to a gene: 26. Germline V CDR1 and CDR2: SSHAT, FNYEAQ (reference sequence). CDR3 sequence: CAISTRTASGGRASTDTQYF. CDR3 DNA sequence: TGTGCCATATCGACCAGAACTGCTAGCGGCGGGAGGGCATCGACAGATACGCAGTATTTT.

This clone was seen only once. V is TRBV4-2 and J is TRBJ1-1; TRBD1 is a possible D gene (6 bases). The V end was cut by 4 bases, the J end by 1 base, with 10 bases between. Germline V lookup: CDR1 LGHNA, CDR2 YNFKEQ. The length of the CDR3 is 14 residues. The CDR3 spells CASSLGRGNTEAFF. The CDR3 DNA is TGTGCCAGCAGCCTCGGCAGGGGGAACACTGAAGCTTTCTTT.

The V gene is TRBV7-3, the J gene TRBJ2-1; the D gene is possibly TRBD2 (7 bases). The CDR3 is 18 residues long. CDR1 is SGHTA, CDR2 FQGTGA, per germline. V was cut by 7 bases and J by 5 bases, with 27 bases left in between. CDR3 nucleotides: TGTGCCAGCACCTGGGGGGGCGGGAGCCCGCCCCCCAACAATGAGCAGTTCTTC. Translating gives CASTWGGGSPPPNNEQFF. The full variable domain, with the rest looked up from reference TRBV7-3 and TRBJ2-1, is GAGVSQTPSNKVTEKGKYVELRCDPISGHTALYWYRQSLGQGPEFLIYFQGTGAADDSGLPNDRFFAVRPEGSVSTLKIQRTERGDSAVYLCASTWGGGSPPPNNEQFFGPGTRLTVL.

V gene TRBV6-4 combines with J gene TRBJ2-3, with 11 bases identical to TRBD2. This CDR3 has 16 residues. The trim removed 3 bases at V and 8 bases at J, leaving 10 bases unmatched. The germline V gene has CDR1 MRHNA and CDR2 SNTAGT. CDR3 sequence (DNA): TGTGCCAGCAGTGAGCAGGGACTAGCGGTCCTGAGTACGCAGTATTTT. Translating gives CASSEQGLAVLSTQYF.

With respect to this clone: This specimen includes other DNA sequences encoding the same CDR3. This chain connects TRBV12-3 or TRBV12-4 to TRBJ2-3; D not certain. The CDR3 has 12 amino acids. Trimming pared 6 bases from V and 0 bases from J, leaving 4 bases between. The CDR3 reads CASSRSTDTQYF. The CDR3 region has the DNA TGTGCCAGCAGCCGTAGCACAGATACGCAGTATTTT.

The CDR3 nucleotides read TGTGCCAGCAGTCCCGGAGGGGTGGTCACTGAAGCTTTCTTT. Its translation is CASSPGGVVTEAFF. V and J are TRBV28 and TRBJ1-1; D perhaps matches TRBD1 (5 bases). Germline V lookup: CDR1 MDHEN, CDR2 SYDVKM. Trimming removed 5 bases from V and 4 bases from J, with 14 bases in between. CDR3 length equals 14 residues.

V is TRBV12-3 or TRBV12-4 and J is TRBJ1-4; D is uncertain. The CDR3 contains 13 residues. Trimming took 6 bases from V and 5 from J, leaving 10 bases between them. Written as DNA, the CDR3 is TGTGCCAGCAGGCTAATCGTGAATGAAAAACTGTTTTTT. Its protein is CASRLIVNEKLFF.

The rearrangement links TRBV19 to TRBJ2-4; possibly TRBD1 for D (5 bases). CDR3 size: 15 residues. V gave up 6 bases and J gave up 0 bases, with 12 bases separating them. In germline, CDR1 is LNHDA, CDR2 SQIVND (reference sequence). The CDR3 loop reads CASSGHPIAKNIQYF. CDR3 DNA: TGTGCCAGTAGCGGACACCCAATAGCCAAAAACATTCAGTACTTC.

The chain links TRBV6-6 to TRBJ1-2; D is unclear. The germline gives CDR1 MNHNY, CDR2 SVGAGI (reference sequence). V lost 5 bases and J 5 bases, leaving 6 bases between the germline ends. CDR3 length equals 11 residues. CDR3 protein: CASSPIYGYTF. CDR3 DNA: TGTGCCAGCAGTCCTATATATGGCTACACCTTC.

The chain is built from TRBV30 and TRBJ2-7; 9 bases fit TRBD1. The length of the CDR3 is 13 residues. The germline V gene encodes CDR1 GTSNPN and CDR2 SVGIG (reference sequence). Trimming removed 4 bases from V and 3 bases from J; junction bases left unmatched: 4. The DNA for the CDR3 is TGTGCCTGGAATCCGGACAGGGGCTACGAGCAGTACTTC. Its translation is CAWNPDRGYEQYF.

The chain joins TRBV4-2 to TRBJ2-7, with 11 bases fitting TRBD2. Germline-derived CDR1 and CDR2 are LGHNA and YNFKEQ. Trimming cost V 1 base and J 2 bases; bases outside gene matches: 1. This CDR3 comprises 15 residues. The CDR3 DNA reads as TGTGCCAGCAGCCAAGGACTAGCGGGAACCTACGAGCAGTACTTC. This sequence encodes CASSQGLAGTYEQYF.

This clone was counted many times. The chain uses TRBV2 and TRBJ1-1; D may be TRBD1 (5 bases). CDR1 and CDR2 from the germline V gene are SNHLY and FYNNEI. V was trimmed by 10 bases and J by 4 bases, leaving 19 bases between them. The length of the CDR3 is 14 residues. The CDR3, as DNA: TGTGCCACCACGCCTTGGTCAGGGCTCACTGAAGCTTTCTTT. Its protein product is CATTPWSGLTEAFF.

The V call is TRBV5-1, the J call TRBJ2-3; 12 bases match TRBD1. Germline V gene sequence: CDR1 SGHRS, CDR2 YFSETQ. CDR3 length equals 17 residues. After removal of 4 bases from V and 5 bases from J, the junction contained 11 bases not matched to a gene. The CDR3 region is CASSEQGTGGRQDTQYF. CDR3 bases: TGCGCCAGCAGCGAGCAGGGGACAGGGGGCAGGCAAGATACGCAGTATTTT.

This sequence joins TRBV3-1 (or the pseudogene TRBV3-2) and TRBJ2-5; TRBD2 aligns across 11 bases. The germline V gene encodes CDR1 LGHDT and CDR2 YNNKEL (reference sequence). The ends lost 5 bases at V and 4 bases at J; junction bases unmatched: 9. The CDR3 has 16 residues. CDR3 nucleotides: TGTGCCAGCAGCACTACTAGCGGGGGAGACCGAGAGACCCAGTACTTC. Its protein product is CASSTTSGGDRETQYF.

The chain joins TRBV7-2 to TRBJ2-2, with 9 bases identical to TRBD1. CDR3 size: 16 residues. J lost 1 base, V lost 2 bases, and 2 bases had no gene match. From germline, CDR1 is SGHTA and CDR2 FQGNSA. CDR3: CASSLLTGGNTGELFF. Here the CDR3 DNA reads TGTGCCAGCAGCTTACTGACAGGGGGGAACACCGGGGAGCTGTTTTTT.

The V call is TRBV7-2, the J call TRBJ2-3; 12 bases line up with TRBD2. The CDR3 loop spans 18 amino acids. V was clipped by 6 bases and J by 6 bases; unmatched bases: 16. The V gene's germline CDR1 is SGHTA and CDR2 FQGNSA. This chain's CDR3 is CASRGLAGSPGVGDTQYF. CDR3 sequence (DNA): TGTGCCAGCAGAGGACTAGCGGGATCTCCGGGGGTAGGGGATACGCAGTATTTT.

The V and J genes are TRBV23-1 and TRBJ1-2; D might be TRBD1 (6 bases). TRBV23-1 is an open reading frame whose function is uncertain. The CDR3 extends over 18 amino acids. Trimming took 7 bases from V and 6 from J, leaving 30 bases between them. The CDR3 DNA reads as TGCGCCAGCACCCACCTTTCTACAGGGTCTGGACCTCCCGATGGCTACACCTTC. Protein: CASTHLSTGSGPPDGYTF.

This clone turned up a few times. The V and J genes are TRBV7-2 and TRBJ1-6; possibly TRBD1 for D (6 bases). The CDR3 has 16 amino acids. The ends were cut back, 5 bases at V and 8 bases at J, with 19 bases in the middle. The germline V gene has CDR1 SGHTA and CDR2 FQGNSA. The CDR3 bases are TGTGCCAGCAGCCCGAAGGGGGGGGCGATGGATTCACCCCTCCACTTT. This codes for CASSPKGGAMDSPLHF.

V usage is TRBV3-1 (or the pseudogene TRBV3-2) and J usage is TRBJ2-7, with 10 positions matching TRBD2. Unmatched junction bases numbered 1, after V lost 6 bases and J lost 2 bases. Germline V gene lookup returns CDR1 LGHDT and CDR2 YNNKEL (reference sequence). CDR3 length: 13 amino acids. The CDR3: CASRLAGAYEQYF. DNA of the CDR3: TGTGCCAGCAGGCTAGCGGGGGCCTACGAGCAGTACTTC.

This clone was found many times. V is TRBV9 and J is TRBJ2-1, with a possible D match to TRBD2 (5 bases). Germline CDR1 and CDR2: SGDLS and YYNGEE. Between the trimmed V and J ends, which lost 0 bases and 4 bases, there was a span of 14 bases. This CDR3 region has 16 residues. DNA for the CDR3: TGTGCCAGCAGCGTAGCTACCAGGACTCCTTACAATGAGCAGTTCTTC. Protein sequence: CASSVATRTPYNEQFF.

The chain is built from TRBV5-1 and TRBJ2-7; D possibly corresponds to TRBD1 (5 bases). Looked up from germline, CDR1 is SGHRS and CDR2 is YFSETQ. The V end lost 4 bases, the J end lost 2 bases, and 13 bases lay between the germline ends. The CDR3 has 14 residues. As DNA, the CDR3 is TGCGCCAGCAGCGTCCAGGGTAGTCCCTACGAGCAGTACTTC. Protein: CASSVQGSPYEQYF.

V gene TRBV29-1 combines with J gene TRBJ1-3; 8 positions match TRBD1. The CDR3 has 14 residues. With V trimmed by 7 bases and J by 0 bases, 5 bases remained unmatched. Germline-derived CDR1 and CDR2 are SQVTM and ANQGSEA. The CDR3 region is CSASDRGSGNTIYF. CDR3 nucleotide sequence: TGCAGCGCCTCAGACAGGGGCTCTGGAAACACCATATATTTT.

The chain employs TRBV5-1 and TRBJ2-7, with D unclear. CDR3 length: 14 residues. Germline CDR1 SGHRS, CDR2 YFSETQ. V lost 0 bases and J 3 bases, leaving 10 bases between the germline ends. DNA of the CDR3: TGCGCCAGCAGCTTGGCCTCACTGAACTACGAGCAGTACTTC. Translation: CASSLASLNYEQYF. Variable domain in full (rest from reference TRBV5-1 and TRBJ2-7): KAGVTQTPRYLIKTRGQQVTLSCSPISGHRSVSWYQQTPGQGLQFLFEYFSETQRNKGNFPGRFSGRQFSNSRSEMNVSTLELGDSALYLCASSLASLNYEQYFGPGTRLTVT.